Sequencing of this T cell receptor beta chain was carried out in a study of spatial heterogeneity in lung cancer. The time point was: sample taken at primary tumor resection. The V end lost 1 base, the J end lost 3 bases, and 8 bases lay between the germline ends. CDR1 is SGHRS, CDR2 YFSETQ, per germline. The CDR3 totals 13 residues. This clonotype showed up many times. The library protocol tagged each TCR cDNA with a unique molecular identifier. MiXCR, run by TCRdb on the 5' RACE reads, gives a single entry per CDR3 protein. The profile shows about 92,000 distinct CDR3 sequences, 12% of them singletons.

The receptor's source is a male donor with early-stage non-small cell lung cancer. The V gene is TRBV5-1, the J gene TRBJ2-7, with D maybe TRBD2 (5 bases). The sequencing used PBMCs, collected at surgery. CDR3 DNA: TGCGCCAGCAGCTTGACGGGGAACTACGAGCAGTACTTC. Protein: CASSLTGNYEQYF.